Listed below are T cell receptor beta chains from one sample, sequenced in a study of T cells in narcolepsy. Clones were read by immunoSEQ multiplex PCR, and TCRdb kept only the in-frame ones, dropping some. The data show 25,000 to 35,000 clones, around 79% seen once. Sequencing used CD45RA- memory CD4+ T cells from PBMCs. The receptors originated from a human donor with narcolepsy. Each CDR3 is given with its conserved first and last residue. Each record gives: clone size, CDR3 length, D gene, V gene, J gene, CDR3 protein, CDR3 DNA. The D gene is left open where the match is weak. A clone size is listed for some rows: how often the clone was seen (once, few, many), or a class if it is expanded.

abundance: NA; len: 14; d_gene: NA; v_gene: TRBV5-1; j_gene: TRBJ1-1; CDR3aa: CASSQTQGNTEAFF; CDR3nt: TGCGCCAGCAGCCAAACACAGGGGAACACTGAAGCTTTCTTT
abundance: few; len: 13; d_gene: NA; v_gene: TRBV2; j_gene: TRBJ1-2; CDR3aa: CASSEVQGYGYTF; CDR3nt: TGTGCCAGCAGTGAGGTTCAGGGCTATGGCTACACCTTC
abundance: once; len: 13; d_gene: NA; v_gene: TRBV30; j_gene: TRBJ2-3; CDR3aa: CAWTGKYTDTQYF; CDR3nt: TGTGCCTGGACAGGCAAATACACAGATACGCAGTATTTT
abundance: NA; len: 16; d_gene: NA; v_gene: TRBV7-6; j_gene: TRBJ1-4; CDR3aa: CASSLGGTGYNEKLFF; CDR3nt: TGTGCCAGCAGCTTAGGGGGTACAGGTTATAATGAAAAACTGTTTTTT
abundance: NA; len: 13; d_gene: NA; v_gene: TRBV27; j_gene: TRBJ2-7; CDR3aa: CASSLRFGYEQYF; CDR3nt: TGTGCCAGCAGTTTAAGGTTTGGGTACGAGCAGTACTTC
abundance: NA; len: 15; d_gene: NA; v_gene: TRBV7-3; j_gene: TRBJ2-2; CDR3aa: CASSLFGEVTGELFF; CDR3nt: TGTGCCAGCAGCTTATTCGGCGAGGTCACCGGGGAGCTGTTTTTT
abundance: NA; len: 11; d_gene: TRBD2; v_gene: TRBV6-1; j_gene: TRBJ2-5; CDR3aa: CASSAGGEQYF; CDR3nt: TGTGCCAGCAGCGCCGGGGGGGAGCAGTACTTC
abundance: NA; len: 13; d_gene: NA; v_gene: TRBV6-5; j_gene: TRBJ1-1; CDR3aa: CASSEAWDTEAFF; CDR3nt: TGTGCCAGCAGTGAAGCGTGGGACACTGAAGCTTTCTTT
abundance: NA; len: 14; d_gene: NA; v_gene: TRBV18; j_gene: TRBJ2-7; CDR3aa: CASSFKGTWDEQYF; CDR3nt: TGTGCCAGCTCATTTAAGGGGACGTGGGACGAGCAGTACTTC
abundance: once; len: 16; d_gene: NA; v_gene: TRBV11-3; j_gene: TRBJ2-2; CDR3aa: CASSLVRASEAGELFF; CDR3nt: TGTGCCAGCAGCTTAGTAAGGGCTAGCGAGGCCGGGGAGCTGTTTTTT
abundance: NA; len: 16; d_gene: TRBD1; v_gene: TRBV7-2; j_gene: TRBJ2-7; CDR3aa: CASSLGQGNWLNEQCF; CDR3nt: TGTGCCAGCAGCTTAGGACAGGGTAACTGGTTGAACGAGCAGTGCTTC
abundance: NA; len: 15; d_gene: TRBD2; v_gene: TRBV11-2; j_gene: TRBJ2-7; CDR3aa: CASSLAAGGIYEQYF; CDR3nt: TGTGCCAGCAGCTTAGCGGCGGGAGGGATCTACGAGCAGTACTTC
abundance: once; len: 15; d_gene: NA; v_gene: TRBV28; j_gene: TRBJ1-4; CDR3aa: CASTPSVGSNEKLFF; CDR3nt: TGTGCCAGCACCCCCTCGGTGGGGTCTAATGAAAAACTGTTTTTT
abundance: NA; len: 15; d_gene: NA; v_gene: TRBV7-7; j_gene: TRBJ1-3; CDR3aa: CASSPARDSGNTIYF; CDR3nt: TGTGCTAGCAGCCCAGCTCGGGACTCTGGAAACACCATATATTTT
abundance: NA; len: 14; d_gene: TRBD1; v_gene: TRBV5-6; j_gene: TRBJ1-5; CDR3aa: CASSRDRASQPQHF; CDR3nt: TGTGCCAGCAGCCGCGACAGGGCCAGCCAGCCCCAGCATTTT
abundance: NA; len: 13; d_gene: NA; v_gene: TRBV27; j_gene: TRBJ2-1; CDR3aa: CASSLKGWNEQFF; CDR3nt: TGTGCCAGCAGTTTAAAGGGTTGGAATGAGCAGTTCTTC
abundance: NA; len: 14; d_gene: NA; v_gene: TRBV19; j_gene: TRBJ2-7; CDR3aa: CASSIPGERYEQYF; CDR3nt: TGTGCCAGTAGTATCCCGGGTGAAAGGTACGAGCAGTACTTC
abundance: NA; len: 19; d_gene: NA; v_gene: TRBV4-3; j_gene: TRBJ2-6; CDR3aa: CASSQDFGFTASGANVLTF; CDR3nt: TGCGCCAGCAGCCAAGATTTCGGGTTTACGGCGTCTGGGGCCAACGTCCTGACTTTC
abundance: few; len: 14; d_gene: NA; v_gene: TRBV14; j_gene: TRBJ2-1; CDR3aa: CASSHLGVGNEQFF; CDR3nt: TGTGCCAGCAGCCATCTCGGTGTGGGGAATGAGCAGTTCTTC
abundance: few; len: 14; d_gene: TRBD1; v_gene: TRBV6-1; j_gene: TRBJ2-7; CDR3aa: CASYIDRDRYEQYF; CDR3nt: TGTGCCAGCTATATAGACAGGGACCGCTACGAGCAGTACTTC
abundance: NA; len: 13; d_gene: NA; v_gene: TRBV28; j_gene: TRBJ2-1; CDR3aa: CASRARDYNEQFF; CDR3nt: TGTGCCAGCAGAGCCCGGGACTACAATGAGCAGTTCTTC
abundance: NA; len: 13; d_gene: TRBD1; v_gene: TRBV10-3; j_gene: TRBJ1-5; CDR3aa: CAISSTGDQPQHF; CDR3nt: TGTGCCATCAGTTCTACAGGGGATCAGCCCCAGCATTTT
abundance: few; len: 13; d_gene: NA; v_gene: TRBV29-1; j_gene: TRBJ1-1; CDR3aa: CSVEDGSYTEAFF; CDR3nt: TGCAGCGTTGAAGACGGCAGCTACACTGAAGCTTTCTTT
abundance: NA; len: 13; d_gene: NA; v_gene: TRBV5-1; j_gene: TRBJ1-1; CDR3aa: CASSLDGGPEAFF; CDR3nt: TGCGCCAGCAGCTTGGATGGGGGTCCTGAAGCTTTCTTT
abundance: NA; len: 14; d_gene: NA; v_gene: TRBV6-5; j_gene: TRBJ2-4; CDR3aa: CASKSDIWEGIQYF; CDR3nt: TGTGCCAGCAAGTCGGACATTTGGGAAGGCATTCAGTACTTC
abundance: NA; len: 14; d_gene: NA; v_gene: TRBV19; j_gene: TRBJ2-3; CDR3aa: CASSIYRDADTQYF; CDR3nt: TGTGCCAGTAGTATATACAGGGACGCAGATACGCAGTATTTT
abundance: NA; len: 12; d_gene: NA; v_gene: TRBV10-1; j_gene: TRBJ1-2; CDR3aa: CASSDRDYGYTF; CDR3nt: TGCGCCAGCAGTGACCGGGACTACGGCTACACCTTC
abundance: NA; len: 14; d_gene: TRBD1; v_gene: TRBV9; j_gene: TRBJ2-7; CDR3aa: CASSTRQGTYEQYF; CDR3nt: TGTGCCAGCAGCACTAGACAGGGGACCTACGAGCAGTACTTC
abundance: NA; len: 13; d_gene: NA; v_gene: TRBV5-4; j_gene: TRBJ2-1; CDR3aa: CASSLVEYNEQFF; CDR3nt: TGTGCCAGCAGCTTGGTGGAGTACAATGAGCAGTTCTTC
abundance: NA; len: 16; d_gene: TRBD2; v_gene: TRBV5-1; j_gene: TRBJ2-5; CDR3aa: CASSLASSGIGETQYF; CDR3nt: TGCGCCAGCAGCTTGGCCTCTAGCGGGATAGGGGAGACCCAGTACTTC
abundance: NA; len: 16; d_gene: NA; v_gene: TRBV5-1; j_gene: TRBJ2-6; CDR3aa: CASNRYRGEGANVLTF; CDR3nt: TGCGCCAGCAACCGATATCGAGGGGAAGGGGCCAACGTCCTGACTTTC
abundance: once; len: 12; d_gene: NA; v_gene: TRBV5-4; j_gene: TRBJ2-7; CDR3aa: CASSTRGSEQYF; CDR3nt: TGTGCCAGCAGTACCCGGGGGAGCGAGCAGTACTTC
abundance: NA; len: 14; d_gene: TRBD1; v_gene: TRBV11-2; j_gene: TRBJ1-2; CDR3aa: CASSFPRDRAGYTF; CDR3nt: TGTGCCAGCAGCTTCCCGCGGGACAGGGCTGGCTACACCTTC
abundance: NA; len: 13; d_gene: TRBD2; v_gene: TRBV25-1; j_gene: TRBJ2-7; CDR3aa: CASRESGGLEQYF; CDR3nt: TGTGCCAGCAGGGAAAGCGGGGGACTCGAGCAGTACTTC
abundance: NA; len: 17; d_gene: TRBD2; v_gene: TRBV7-2; j_gene: TRBJ2-1; CDR3aa: CASSPRPGLAGGYEQFF; CDR3nt: TGTGCCAGCAGCCCCCGACCGGGACTAGCGGGAGGTTATGAGCAGTTCTTC
abundance: NA; len: 13; d_gene: NA; v_gene: TRBV7-2; j_gene: TRBJ2-1; CDR3aa: CASSLALYNEQFF; CDR3nt: TGTGCCAGCAGCTTAGCCCTCTACAATGAGCAGTTCTTC
abundance: NA; len: 15; d_gene: NA; v_gene: TRBV30; j_gene: TRBJ1-1; CDR3aa: CAWSVWGAKNTEAFF; CDR3nt: TGTGCCTGGAGTGTATGGGGGGCCAAGAACACTGAAGCTTTCTTT
abundance: NA; len: 18; d_gene: NA; v_gene: TRBV15; j_gene: TRBJ2-1; CDR3aa: CATSRDLGSGETYNEQFF; CDR3nt: TGTGCCACCAGCAGAGATTTAGGCAGCGGAGAGACCTACAATGAGCAGTTCTTC
abundance: NA; len: 13; d_gene: TRBD1; v_gene: TRBV5-1; j_gene: TRBJ1-6; CDR3aa: CASSLTGDSPLHF; CDR3nt: TGCGCCAGCAGCTTAACAGGGGATTCACCCCTCCACTTT
abundance: few; len: 16; d_gene: NA; v_gene: TRBV15; j_gene: TRBJ2-6; CDR3aa: CATSRHQSSGANVLTF; CDR3nt: TGTGCCACCAGCAGGCACCAGAGCTCTGGGGCCAACGTCCTGACTTTC
abundance: NA; len: 14; d_gene: NA; v_gene: TRBV5-3; j_gene: TRBJ1-1; CDR3aa: CARSLGAENTEAFF; CDR3nt: TGTGCCAGAAGCTTGGGGGCGGAGAACACTGAAGCTTTCTTT
abundance: few; len: 15; d_gene: NA; v_gene: TRBV4-1; j_gene: TRBJ1-3; CDR3aa: CASSQRDLPGNTIYF; CDR3nt: TGCGCCAGCAGCCAGAGGGACTTGCCGGGAAACACCATATATTTT
abundance: NA; len: 15; d_gene: NA; v_gene: TRBV9; j_gene: TRBJ1-2; CDR3aa: CASSVEVGASYGYTF; CDR3nt: TGTGCCAGCAGCGTAGAGGTAGGAGCGTCCTATGGCTACACCTTC
abundance: NA; len: 14; d_gene: NA; v_gene: TRBV7-2; j_gene: TRBJ2-7; CDR3aa: CASSLGVALGEQYF; CDR3nt: TGTGCCAGCAGCTTAGGAGTAGCCCTAGGGGAGCAGTACTTC
abundance: NA; len: 15; d_gene: NA; v_gene: TRBV7-2; j_gene: TRBJ2-5; CDR3aa: CASSWSGAGGETQYF; CDR3nt: TGTGCCAGCAGCTGGAGCGGCGCGGGCGGGGAGACCCAGTACTTC
abundance: NA; len: 12; d_gene: NA; v_gene: TRBV28; j_gene: TRBJ2-2; CDR3aa: CASKLFAGELFF; CDR3nt: TGTGCCAGCAAATTGTTCGCCGGGGAGCTGTTTTTT
abundance: NA; len: 12; d_gene: TRBD1; v_gene: TRBV5-1; j_gene: TRBJ1-2; CDR3aa: CASSLDEGASTF; CDR3nt: TGCGCCAGCAGCTTGGATGAGGGGGCTAGTACCTTC
abundance: few; len: 12; d_gene: TRBD1; v_gene: TRBV7-9; j_gene: TRBJ1-2; CDR3aa: CASSPSDRSATF; CDR3nt: TGTGCCAGCTCTCCCTCGGACAGGTCTGCCACCTTC
abundance: once; len: 13; d_gene: TRBD2; v_gene: TRBV28; j_gene: TRBJ2-5; CDR3aa: CASSRGGEETQYF; CDR3nt: TGTGCCAGCAGCCGCGGGGGGGAAGAGACCCAGTACTTC
abundance: NA; len: 13; d_gene: NA; v_gene: TRBV25-1; j_gene: TRBJ2-2; CDR3aa: CASSPTGTGELFF; CDR3nt: TGTGCCAGCAGTCCCACGGGTACCGGGGAGCTGTTTTTT
abundance: NA; len: 14; d_gene: NA; v_gene: TRBV7-2; j_gene: TRBJ2-3; CDR3aa: CASSFHPSTDTQYF; CDR3nt: TGTGCCAGCAGCTTCCACCCTAGCACAGATACGCAGTATTTT
abundance: NA; len: 12; d_gene: NA; v_gene: TRBV5-1; j_gene: TRBJ2-3; CDR3aa: CASSFDTDTQYF; CDR3nt: TGCGCCAGCAGCTTCGACACAGATACGCAGTATTTT
abundance: NA; len: 13; d_gene: NA; v_gene: TRBV9; j_gene: TRBJ1-6; CDR3aa: CASSVADNSPLHF; CDR3nt: TGTGCCAGCAGCGTAGCCGATAATTCACCCCTCCACTTT